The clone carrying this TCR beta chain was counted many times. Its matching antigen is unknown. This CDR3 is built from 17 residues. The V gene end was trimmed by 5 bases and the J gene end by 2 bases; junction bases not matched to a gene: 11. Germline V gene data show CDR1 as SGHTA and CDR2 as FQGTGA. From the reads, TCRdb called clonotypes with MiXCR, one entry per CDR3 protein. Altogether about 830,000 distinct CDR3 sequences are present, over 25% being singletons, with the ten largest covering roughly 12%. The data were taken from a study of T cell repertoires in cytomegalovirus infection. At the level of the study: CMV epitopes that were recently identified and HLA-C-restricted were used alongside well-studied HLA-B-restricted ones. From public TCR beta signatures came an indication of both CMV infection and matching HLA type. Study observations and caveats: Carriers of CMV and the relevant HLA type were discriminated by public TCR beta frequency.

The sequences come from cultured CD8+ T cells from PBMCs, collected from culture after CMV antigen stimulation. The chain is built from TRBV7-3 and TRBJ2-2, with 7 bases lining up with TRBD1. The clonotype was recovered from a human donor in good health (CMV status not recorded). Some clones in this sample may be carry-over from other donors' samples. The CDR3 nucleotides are TGTGCCAGCAGCCCAGGGACAGTCCGAATCAACACCGGGGAGCTGTTTTTT. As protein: CASSPGTVRINTGELFF.